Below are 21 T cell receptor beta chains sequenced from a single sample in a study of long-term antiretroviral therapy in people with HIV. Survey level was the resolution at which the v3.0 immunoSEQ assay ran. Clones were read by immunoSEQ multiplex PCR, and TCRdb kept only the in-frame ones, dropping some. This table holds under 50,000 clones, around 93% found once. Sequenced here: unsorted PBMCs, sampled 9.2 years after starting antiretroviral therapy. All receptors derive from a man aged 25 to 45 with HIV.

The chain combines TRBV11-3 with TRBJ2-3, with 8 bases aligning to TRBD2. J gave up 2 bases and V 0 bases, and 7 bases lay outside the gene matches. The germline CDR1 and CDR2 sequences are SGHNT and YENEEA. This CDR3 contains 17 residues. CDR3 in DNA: TGTGCCAGCAGCTTAGATTCCAGCGGGGGATCCACAGATACGCAGTATTTT. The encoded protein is CASSLDSSGGSTDTQYF.

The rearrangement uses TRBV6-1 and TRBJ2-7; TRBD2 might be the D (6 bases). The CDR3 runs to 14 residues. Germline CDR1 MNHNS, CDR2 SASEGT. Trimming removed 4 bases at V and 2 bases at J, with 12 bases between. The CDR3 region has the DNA TGTGCCAGCAGTGTAGGGACTCACCCCTACGAGCAGTACGTC. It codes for CASSVGTHPYEQYV.

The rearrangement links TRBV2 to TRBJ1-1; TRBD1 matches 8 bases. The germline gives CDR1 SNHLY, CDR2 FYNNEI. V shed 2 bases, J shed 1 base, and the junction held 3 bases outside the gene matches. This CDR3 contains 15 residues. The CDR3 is CASSELQGGNTEAFF. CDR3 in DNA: TGTGCCAGCAGTGAACTACAGGGGGGGAACACTGAAGCTTTCTTT.

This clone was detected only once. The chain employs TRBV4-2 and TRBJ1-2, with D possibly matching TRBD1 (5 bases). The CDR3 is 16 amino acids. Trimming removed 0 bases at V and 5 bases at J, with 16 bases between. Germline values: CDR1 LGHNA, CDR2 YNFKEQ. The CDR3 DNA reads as TGTGCCAGCAGCCAAGAGTTCGTCGGGGGTGGGTATGGCTACACCTTC. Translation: CASSQEFVGGGYGYTF.

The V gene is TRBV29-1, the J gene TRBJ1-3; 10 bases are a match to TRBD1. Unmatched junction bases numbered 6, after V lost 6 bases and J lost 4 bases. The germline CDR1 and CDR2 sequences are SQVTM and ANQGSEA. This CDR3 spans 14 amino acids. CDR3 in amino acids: CSVEPGQGGNTIYF. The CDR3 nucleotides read TGCAGCGTCGAACCGGGACAGGGGGGAAACACCATATATTTT.

CDR3 sequence: CSVLTRAQGDEKLFF. CDR3 coding DNA: TGCAGCGTCCTCACCAGAGCACAGGGGGATGAAAAACTGTTTTTT. The gene calls are TRBV29-1 and TRBJ1-4, with 8 nucleotides matching TRBD1. Germline values: CDR1 SQVTM, CDR2 ANQGSEA. The V and J ends lost 6 bases and 6 bases, in that order; junction bases with no gene match: 12. The CDR3 sequence is 15 residues long. Variable domain in full (rest from reference TRBV29-1 and TRBJ1-4): SAVISQKPSRDICQRGTSLTIQCQVDSQVTMMFWYRQQPGQSLTLIATANQGSEATYESGFVIDKFPISRPNLTFSTLTVSNMSPEDSSIYLCSVLTRAQGDEKLFFGSGTQLSVL.

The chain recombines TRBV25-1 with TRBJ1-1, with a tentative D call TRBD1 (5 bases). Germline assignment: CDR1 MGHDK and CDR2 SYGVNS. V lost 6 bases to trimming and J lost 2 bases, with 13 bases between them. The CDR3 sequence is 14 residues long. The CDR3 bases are TGTGCCAGCAGCCCACAGGTCCTAAACACTGAAGCTTTCTTT. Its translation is CASSPQVLNTEAFF. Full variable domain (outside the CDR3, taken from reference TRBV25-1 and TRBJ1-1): EADIYQTPRYLVIGTGKKITLECSQTMGHDKMYWYQQDPGMELHLIHYSYGVNSTEKGDLSSESTVSRIRTEHFPLTLESARPSHTSQYLCASSPQVLNTEAFFGQGTRLTVV.

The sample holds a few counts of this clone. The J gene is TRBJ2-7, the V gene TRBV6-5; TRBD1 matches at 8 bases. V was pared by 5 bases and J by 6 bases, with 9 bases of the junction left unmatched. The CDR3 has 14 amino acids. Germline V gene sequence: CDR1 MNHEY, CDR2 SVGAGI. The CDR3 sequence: CASSNRDRNLEQYF. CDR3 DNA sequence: TGTGCCAGCAGTAACCGGGACAGGAACCTCGAGCAGTACTTC.

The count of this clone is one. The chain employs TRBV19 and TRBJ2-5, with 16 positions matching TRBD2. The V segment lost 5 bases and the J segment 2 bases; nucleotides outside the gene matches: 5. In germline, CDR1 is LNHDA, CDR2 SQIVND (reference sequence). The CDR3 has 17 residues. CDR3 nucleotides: TGTGCCAGTAGTCCACCGGGACTAGCGGGGGGGCAAGAGACCCAGTACTTC. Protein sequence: CASSPPGLAGGQETQYF.

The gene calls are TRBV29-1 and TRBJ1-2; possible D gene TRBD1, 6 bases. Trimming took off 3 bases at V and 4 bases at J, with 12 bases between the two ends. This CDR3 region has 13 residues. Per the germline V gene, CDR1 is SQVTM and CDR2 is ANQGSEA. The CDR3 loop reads CSVDGQGGYGYTF. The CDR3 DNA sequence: TGCAGCGTTGATGGACAAGGGGGCTATGGCTACACCTTC.

CDR3: CASRRGGHADTQYF. For the CDR3, the DNA is TGCGCCAGCAGGCGGGGGGGCCACGCAGATACGCAGTATTTT. V usage is TRBV10-2 and J usage is TRBJ2-3; TRBD2 matches at 9 bases. V lost 6 bases to trimming and J lost 4 bases; unmatched junction nucleotides: 5. CDR1 is WSHSY, CDR2 SAAADI, per germline. CDR3 length equals 14 residues.

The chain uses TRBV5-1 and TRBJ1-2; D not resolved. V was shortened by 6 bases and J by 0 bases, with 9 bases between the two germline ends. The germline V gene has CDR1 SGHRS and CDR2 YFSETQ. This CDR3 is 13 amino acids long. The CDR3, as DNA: TGCGCCAGCAACCGGGATGCTAACTATGGCTACACCTTC. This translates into CASNRDANYGYTF.

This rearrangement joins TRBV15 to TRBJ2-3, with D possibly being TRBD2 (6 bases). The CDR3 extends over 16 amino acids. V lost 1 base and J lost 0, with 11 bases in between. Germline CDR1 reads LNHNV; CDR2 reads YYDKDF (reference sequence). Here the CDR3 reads CATSRGGESSTDTQYF. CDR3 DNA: TGTGCCACCAGCAGAGGGGGGGAATCAAGCACAGATACGCAGTATTTT.

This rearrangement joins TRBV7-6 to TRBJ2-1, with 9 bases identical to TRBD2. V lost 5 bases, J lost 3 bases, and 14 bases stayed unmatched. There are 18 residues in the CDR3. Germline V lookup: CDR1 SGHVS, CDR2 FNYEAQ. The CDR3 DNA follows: TGTGCCAGCAGCCGCGCCATAGCGGGGGCCCTAGACTACAATGAGCAGTTCTTC. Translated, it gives CASSRAIAGALDYNEQFF.

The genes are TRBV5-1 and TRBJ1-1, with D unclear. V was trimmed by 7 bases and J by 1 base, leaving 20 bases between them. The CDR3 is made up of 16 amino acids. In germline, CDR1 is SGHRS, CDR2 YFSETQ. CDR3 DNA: TGCGCCAGCTACGATGGAGGGAAGGTTGAGAACACTGAAGCTTTCTTT. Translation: CASYDGGKVENTEAFF.

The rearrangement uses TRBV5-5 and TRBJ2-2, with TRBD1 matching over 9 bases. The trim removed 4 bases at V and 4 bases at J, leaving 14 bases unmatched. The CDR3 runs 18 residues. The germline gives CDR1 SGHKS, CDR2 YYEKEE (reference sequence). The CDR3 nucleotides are TGTGCCAGCAGCCGGGGACAGGGAGAAGCTGTTTCCACCGGGGAGCTGTTTTTT. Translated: CASSRGQGEAVSTGELFF.

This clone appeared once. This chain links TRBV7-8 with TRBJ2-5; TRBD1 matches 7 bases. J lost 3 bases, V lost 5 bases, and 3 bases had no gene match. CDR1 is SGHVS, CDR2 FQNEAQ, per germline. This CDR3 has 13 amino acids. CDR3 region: CASSLGTEETQYF. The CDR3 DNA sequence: TGTGCCAGCAGCCTCGGGACAGAAGAGACCCAGTACTTC.

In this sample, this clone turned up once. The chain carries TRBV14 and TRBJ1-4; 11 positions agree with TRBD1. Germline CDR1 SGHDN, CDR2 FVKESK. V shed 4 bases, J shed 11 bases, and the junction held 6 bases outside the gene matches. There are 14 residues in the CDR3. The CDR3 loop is CASSLSGTGGKLFF. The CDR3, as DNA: TGTGCCAGCAGCCTATCAGGGACAGGGGGGAAACTGTTTTTT. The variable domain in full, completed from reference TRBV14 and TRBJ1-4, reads EAGVTQFPSHSVIEKGQTVTLRCDPISGHDNLYWYRRVMGKEIKFLLHFVKESKQDESGMPNNRFLAERTGGTYSTLKVQPAELEDSGVYFCASSLSGTGGKLFFGSGTQLSVL.

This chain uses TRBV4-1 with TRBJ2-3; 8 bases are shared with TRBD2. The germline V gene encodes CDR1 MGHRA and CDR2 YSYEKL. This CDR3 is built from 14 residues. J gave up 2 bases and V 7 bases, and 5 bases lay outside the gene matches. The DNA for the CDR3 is TGCGCCAGCAAGCGGGGGAGAGACACAGATACGCAGTATTTT. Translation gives CASKRGRDTDTQYF.

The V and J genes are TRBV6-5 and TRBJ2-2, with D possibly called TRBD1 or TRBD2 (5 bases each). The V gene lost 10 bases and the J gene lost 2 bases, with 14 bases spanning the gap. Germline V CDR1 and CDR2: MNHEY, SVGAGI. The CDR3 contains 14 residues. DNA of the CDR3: TGTGCCACCAGACGGGGCAGCAACACCGGGGAGCTGTTTTTT. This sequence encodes CATRRGSNTGELFF.

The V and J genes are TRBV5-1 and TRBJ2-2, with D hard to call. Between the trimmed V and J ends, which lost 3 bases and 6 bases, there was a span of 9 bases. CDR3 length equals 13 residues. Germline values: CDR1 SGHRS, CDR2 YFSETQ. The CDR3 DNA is TGCGCCAGCAGCTCGAACTGGGCCGGGGAGCTGTTTTTT. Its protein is CASSSNWAGELFF.